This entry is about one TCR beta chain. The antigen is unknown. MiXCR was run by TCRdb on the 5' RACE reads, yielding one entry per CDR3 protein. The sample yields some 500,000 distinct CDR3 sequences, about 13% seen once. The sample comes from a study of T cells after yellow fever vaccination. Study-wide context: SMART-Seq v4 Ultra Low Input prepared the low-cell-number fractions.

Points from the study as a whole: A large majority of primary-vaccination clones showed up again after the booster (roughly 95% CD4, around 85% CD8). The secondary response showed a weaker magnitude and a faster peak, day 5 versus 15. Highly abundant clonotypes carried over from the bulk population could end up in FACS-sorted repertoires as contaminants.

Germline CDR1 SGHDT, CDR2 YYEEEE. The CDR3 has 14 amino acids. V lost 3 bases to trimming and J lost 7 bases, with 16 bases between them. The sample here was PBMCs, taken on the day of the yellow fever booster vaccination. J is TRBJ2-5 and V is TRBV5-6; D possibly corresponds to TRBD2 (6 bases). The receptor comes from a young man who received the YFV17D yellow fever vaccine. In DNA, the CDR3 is TGTGCCAGCAGCTCGGGAGCCACGGAGGGGACCCAGTACTTC. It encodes CASSSGATEGTQYF.